This TCR beta chain was captured by sequencing in a study of blood T cell repertoires in COVID-19. Study-wide background: Samples representing acute and convalescent COVID-19 were sourced from the United States, Italy and Spain. T cells, B-cell-depleted T cells, or PBMCs supplied cDNA or gDNA.

There are 14 residues in the CDR3. The germline V gene encodes CDR1 SGHRS and CDR2 YFSETQ. The ends were cut back, 2 bases at V and 1 base at J, with 9 bases in the middle. As originally analysed: Reference gene primers were amplified, and this amplification served to estimate nucleated cell counts. The method was immunoSEQ multiplex PCR; TCRdb's version includes in-frame clones alone and lacks a portion of them. The V and J calls and clone size come from that table; D and trimming were worked out from the DNA. The sample comprises about 71,000 clones, over 70% of which are singletons, and about 2.4% rests with the top ten.

This sequence was found in a human donor in a cohort sampled during active COVID-19. This sequence joins TRBV5-1 and TRBJ2-5; D might be TRBD2 (5 bases). Sequencing used peripheral blood. In DNA, the CDR3 is TGCGCCAGCAGCTTTGGGAGCGGCCAAGAGACCCAGTACTTC. Translated, it gives CASSFGSGQETQYF.